These 22 T cell receptor beta chains came from one sample sequenced in a study of STAT5B mutations in CD4+ large granular lymphocyte leukemia. Only in-frame clones appear in the TCRdb table, and some are missing; sequencing was by immunoSEQ multiplex PCR. The sample lists roughly 46,000 clones, approximately 83% occurring once. The sample was CD4+ T cells from blood buffy coats. All receptors derive from a human donor in good health.

This sequence joins TRBV5-1 and TRBJ2-2; the D gene is possibly TRBD2 (6 bases). V lost 4 bases and J lost 4, with 14 bases in between. Germline V gene lookup returns CDR1 SGHRS and CDR2 YFSETQ. The CDR3 runs 15 residues. CDR3 residues: CASSGGGFGTGELFF. The CDR3 DNA is TGCGCCAGCAGCGGTGGGGGGTTCGGCACCGGGGAGCTGTTTTTT.

Concerning this clone itself: One junction end disagrees with the germline gene, perhaps due to a read error. The chain uses TRBV7-3 and TRBJ2-6; D possibly corresponds to TRBD1 (6 bases). In germline, CDR1 is SGHTA, CDR2 FQGTGA. The CDR3 is 17 amino acids. CDR3 amino acids: CASSVTGSRSGANVLTF. CDR3 DNA: TGTGCCAGCAGCGTAACAGGGTCCCGCTCTGGGGCCAACGTCCTGACTTTC.

The chain is built from TRBV29-1 and TRBJ2-5; D remains ambiguous. The CDR3 contains 12 residues. Trimming removed 7 bases from V and 4 bases from J, with 13 bases in between. Looked up from germline, CDR1 is SQVTM and CDR2 is ANQGSEA. DNA for the CDR3: TGCAGCGCTGACCGTACTTCAGAGACCCAGTACTTC. Protein: CSADRTSETQYF.

The chain uses TRBV9 and TRBJ1-6; possible D gene TRBD1, 5 bases. Germline-derived CDR1 and CDR2 are SGDLS and YYNGEE. This CDR3 has 14 amino acids. Trimming shortened V by 3 bases and J by 9 bases, and 13 bases separated the two germline ends. The CDR3 sequence is CASSAYKGSSPLHF. The CDR3 bases are TGTGCCAGCAGCGCCTACAAGGGGAGTTCACCCCTCCACTTT.

The genes are TRBV5-4 and TRBJ1-2; D call uncertain. The V end lost 5 bases, the J end lost 2 bases, and 16 bases lay between the germline ends. From germline, CDR1 is SGHNT and CDR2 YYREEE (reference sequence). The CDR3 length is 15 residues. DNA for the CDR3: TGTGCCAGCAGATTGCCGGGAGGGTCAAACTATGGCTACACCTTC. The encoded protein is CASRLPGGSNYGYTF. Using reference TRBV5-4 and TRBJ1-2 for the parts outside the CDR3, the full variable domain is ETGVTQSPTHLIKTRGQQVTLRCSSQSGHNTVSWYQQALGQGPQFIFQYYREEENGRGNFPPRFSGLQFPNYSSELNVNALELDDSALYLCASRLPGGSNYGYTFGSGTRLTVV.

This chain connects TRBV6-6 to TRBJ1-3; D gene unclear. The V and J ends lost 5 bases and 0 bases respectively, with 14 bases between them. CDR1 is MNHNY, CDR2 SVGAGI, per germline (reference sequence). The CDR3 contains 16 residues. The CDR3 bases are TGTGCCAGCAGTATCCGGGCCCAAAGCTCTGGAAACACCATATATTTT. Protein sequence: CASSIRAQSSGNTIYF.

The chain is built from TRBV30 and TRBJ2-5; D is ambiguous. With the DNA end fitting TRBJ2-7 better, the J assignment may be wrong. Germline CDR1 is GTSNPN and CDR2 is SVGIG (reference sequence). The CDR3 sequence is 12 residues long. The DNA of the CDR3 is TGTGCCTGGTTCGGTAACTCCTACGAGCAGTACTTC. This gives the protein CAWFGNSYEQYF.

V is TRBV29-1 and J is TRBJ2-5; 7 bases agree with TRBD2. The CDR3 covers 12 residues. Germline V gene data show CDR1 as SQVTM and CDR2 as ANQGSEA. Unmatched junction bases numbered 2, after V lost 2 bases and J lost 5 bases. CDR3 nucleotides: TGCAGCGTTGAAACTAGCGCGGAGACCCAGTACTTC. The encoded protein is CSVETSAETQYF.

The chain is built from TRBV6-6 and TRBJ2-7; D unclear. This CDR3 is built from 12 residues. V lost 2 bases and J 7 bases, leaving 9 bases between the germline ends. Germline CDR1 is MNHNY and CDR2 is SVGAGI (reference sequence). CDR3 sequence (DNA): TGTGCCAGCAGTTACGAACACCGAGAGCAGTACTTC. Its protein is CASSYEHREQYF.

The genes are TRBV30 and TRBJ2-7; D gene uncertain. Germline V gene lookup returns CDR1 GTSNPN and CDR2 SVGIG (reference sequence). V was clipped by 3 bases and J by 5 bases, with 8 bases between them. The CDR3 has 11 amino acids. CDR3 sequence: CAWRNTHEQYF. The DNA of the CDR3 is TGTGCCTGGAGAAACACTCACGAGCAGTACTTC.

The chain carries TRBV30 and TRBJ2-7; D is unclear. The CDR3 is made up of 11 amino acids. Per germline, CDR1 GTSNPN and CDR2 SVGIG (reference sequence). V was cut by 2 bases and J by 5 bases, with 7 bases left in between. CDR3 DNA sequence: TGTGCCTGGAGTAACGTCCACGAGCAGTACTTC. Translation gives CAWSNVHEQYF.

The chain combines TRBV6-6 with TRBJ1-3, with D unclear. V lost 7 bases to trimming and J lost 0 bases, with 13 bases between them. CDR1 is MNHNY, CDR2 SVGAGI, per germline (reference sequence). CDR3 length equals 15 residues. This CDR3 is CASIGPVRSGNTIYF. CDR3 coding DNA: TGTGCCAGCATCGGTCCAGTCCGCTCTGGAAACACCATATATTTT.

This chain uses TRBV4-1 with TRBJ1-5; 9 nucleotides align to TRBD1. Trimming cost V 1 base and J 9 bases; bases outside gene matches: 7. In germline, CDR1 is MGHRA, CDR2 YSYEKL. CDR3 length: 15 residues. CDR3 nucleotides: TGCGCCAGCAGCCAAGGACAGGGGGGGCGTCGGCCCCAGCATTTT. It codes for CASSQGQGGRRPQHF.

This chain joins TRBV12-2 and TRBJ1-1; TRBD1, the D gene given by the table, was not confirmed from the DNA. TRBV12-2 is marked as a pseudogene. The CDR3 is made up of 12 amino acids. For the CDR3, the DNA is TGTGCAAGTCGCCCCGGGACAGCTGAAGCTTTCTTT. Translating it yields CASRPGTAEAFF.

The chain combines TRBV6-1 with TRBJ1-4, with D maybe TRBD1 (5 bases). The germline V gene has CDR1 MNHNS and CDR2 SASEGT. Deletions cut 8 bases from V and 7 bases from J, with 20 bases between. The CDR3 extends over 15 amino acids. The chain's CDR3 is CASSGLPFVGEKLFF. CDR3 sequence (DNA): TGTGCCAGCTCGGGACTCCCTTTCGTAGGTGAAAAACTGTTTTTT.

The chain links TRBV7-9 to TRBJ1-1; D is uncertain. This CDR3 region has 14 residues. Germline V gene sequence: CDR1 SEHNR, CDR2 FQNEAQ (reference sequence). Trimming took off 2 bases at V and 4 bases at J, with 11 bases between the two ends. The CDR3 spells CASSLRRASTEAFF. The CDR3 DNA sequence: TGTGCCAGCAGCTTACGTAGAGCCTCCACTGAAGCTTTCTTT.

The CDR3 protein is CASSEEGSGVSGANVLTF. For the CDR3, the DNA is TGCGCCAGCAGTGAGGAGGGTAGCGGGGTCTCTGGGGCCAACGTCCTGACTTTC. The chain recombines TRBV10-2 with TRBJ2-6; 8 bases line up with TRBD2. Germline CDR1 is WSHSY and CDR2 is SAAADI. The CDR3 covers 18 residues. The junction had 6 bases not matched to a gene; V was cut back by 2 bases and J by 0 bases.

The chain is built from TRBV2 and TRBJ2-2, with D perhaps TRBD1 (5 bases). The germline V gene has CDR1 SNHLY and CDR2 FYNNEI. Trimming took off 6 bases at V and 7 bases at J, with 15 bases between the two ends. The CDR3 is 14 amino acids. The CDR3 protein is CASSPDGRGGELFF. The CDR3 nucleotides read TGTGCCAGCAGCCCGGACGGAAGGGGCGGGGAGCTGTTTTTT.

This rearrangement joins TRBV5-4 to TRBJ1-1; a possible D gene is TRBD1 (5 bases). V was clipped by 4 bases and J by 1 base, with 20 bases between them. This CDR3 contains 17 residues. Germline-derived CDR1 and CDR2 are SGHNT and YYREEE (reference sequence). CDR3 in amino acids: CASSPHGGGLQNTEAFF. DNA of the CDR3: TGTGCCAGCAGCCCTCACGGGGGAGGTCTTCAGAACACTGAAGCTTTCTTT.

The chain's CDR3 is CASSAGVSEKLFF. The CDR3 nucleotides are TGTGCCAGCAGTGCCGGGGTGTCAGAAAAACTGTTTTTT. V usage is TRBV2 and J usage is TRBJ1-4, with D hard to call. The CDR3 length is 13 residues. CDR1 is SNHLY, CDR2 FYNNEI, per germline. V was cut by 4 bases and J by 8 bases, with 11 bases left in between.

This chain uses TRBV7-3 with TRBJ2-3; D is perhaps TRBD2 (5 bases). The V gene's germline CDR1 is SGHTA and CDR2 FQGTGA. The CDR3 has 14 amino acids. Trimming pared 5 bases from V and 2 bases from J, leaving 11 bases between. This CDR3 is CASSLGLHTDTQYF. The CDR3 bases are TGTGCCAGCAGCCTAGGACTGCACACAGATACGCAGTATTTT.

The V gene is TRBV2, the J gene TRBJ2-5; 14 bases are a match to TRBD2. V was pared by 7 bases and J by 6 bases, with 7 bases of the junction left unmatched. CDR1 is SNHLY, CDR2 FYNNEI, per germline. This CDR3 is built from 15 residues. The CDR3 region is CASIGTSGGGKTQYF. The CDR3 nucleotides are TGTGCCAGCATCGGGACTAGCGGGGGCGGAAAGACCCAGTACTTC.